One sample yielded the 22 T cell receptor beta chains listed below, sequenced in a study of cytomegalovirus exposure and HLA in healthy donors (dated by TCRdb to 2016 to 2017). Receptor libraries were prepared by the immunoSEQ multiplex PCR assay. For the multiplex PCR, a mixture combining 60 forward primers for TCR Vbeta segments and 13 reverse primers for TCR Jbeta segments was used. Drawn from immuneACCESS, this table holds only the in-frame rearrangements with V and J called that TCRdb kept. Clones are partly lost; checked studies trace under half to an unresolved V gene and leave the rest unexplained. A total of some 120,000 clones appear in this sample, roughly 78% of them only once. Around 8.9% of the sample is taken by the ten largest. The sequenced sample was PBMCs. Receptors were obtained from a man aged 30 to 39 in good health and CMV-seropositive.

The V and J genes are TRBV7-8 and TRBJ1-1; the D is unclear. The CDR3 covers 15 residues. With 4 bases removed from V and 4 bases from J, the gap between germline ends came to 16 bases. Germline V gene sequence: CDR1 SGHVS, CDR2 FQNEAQ. DNA of the CDR3: TGTGCCAGCAGCTCAGGATTTGGTCCCGGCACTGAAGCTTTCTTT. Amino acids: CASSSGFGPGTEAFF.

The genes are TRBV6-5 and TRBJ2-2; unclear D gene. Trimming took off 6 bases at V and 7 bases at J, with 18 bases between the two ends. This CDR3 has 15 amino acids. Germline CDR1 reads MNHEY; CDR2 reads SVGAGI. The CDR3 sequence: CASSLLHRGGGELFF. The CDR3 nucleotides read TGTGCCAGCAGCCTCCTACATAGAGGCGGCGGGGAGCTGTTTTTT.

The chain joins TRBV18 to TRBJ1-1; maybe TRBD1 (6 bases). Germline lookup yields CDR1 KGHSH and CDR2 LQKENI. Trimming removed 8 bases from V and 4 bases from J, with 14 bases in between. CDR3 length: 13 residues. Here the CDR3 reads CASASSRGTEAFF. Here the CDR3 DNA reads TGTGCCAGCGCTTCCTCCAGGGGCACTGAAGCTTTCTTT. Using reference TRBV18 and TRBJ1-1 for the parts outside the CDR3, the full variable domain is NAGVMQNPRHLVRRRGQEARLRCSPMKGHSHVYWYRQLPEEGLKFMVYLQKENIIDESGMPKERFSAEFPKEGPSILRIQQVVRGDSAAYFCASASSRGTEAFFGQGTRLTVV.

This clone appeared a single time. V is TRBV4-1 and J is TRBJ2-5; maybe TRBD2 (6 bases). The CDR3 loop spans 15 amino acids. The germline V gene has CDR1 MGHRA and CDR2 YSYEKL. Trimming stripped 0 bases from V and 3 bases from J, with 11 bases between. The CDR3: CASSQELAAKETQYF. CDR3 sequence (DNA): TGCGCCAGCAGCCAAGAACTAGCCGCAAAAGAGACCCAGTACTTC.

V gene TRBV9 combines with J gene TRBJ1-1; D call uncertain. The germline V gene encodes CDR1 SGDLS and CDR2 YYNGEE. This CDR3 region has 16 residues. The V gene lost 0 bases and the J gene lost 4 bases, with 16 bases spanning the gap. CDR3 bases: TGTGCCAGCAGCGTAGCTGGTGGGGAGTCGGGCACTGAAGCTTTCTTT. Its translation is CASSVAGGESGTEAFF.

This chain connects TRBV9 to TRBJ1-5; D perhaps matches TRBD1 (5 bases). This CDR3 is built from 13 residues. From germline, CDR1 is SGDLS and CDR2 YYNGEE. Trimming pared 3 bases from V and 5 bases from J, leaving 9 bases between. DNA for the CDR3: TGTGCCAGCAGCGCAGGGTTTGATCAGCCCCAGCATTTT. Translating it yields CASSAGFDQPQHF.

This chain joins TRBV6-5 and TRBJ1-2; 7 positions agree with TRBD1. From germline, CDR1 is MNHEY and CDR2 SVGAGI. J gave up 7 bases and V 5 bases, and 10 bases lay outside the gene matches. This CDR3 region has 14 residues. CDR3 sequence (DNA): TGTGCCAGCAGTGGGGAAGGGGGCAGGGGTGGCTACACCTTC. Protein sequence: CASSGEGGRGGYTF.

This chain joins TRBV7-2 and TRBJ2-3; tentatively, D is TRBD2 (7 bases). Germline assignment: CDR1 SGHTA and CDR2 FQGNSA. V was cut by 2 bases and J by 4 bases, with 22 bases left in between. The CDR3 extends over 18 amino acids. The CDR3 nucleotides are TGTGCCAGCAGCTTATTCGTCGCCTGGCGGGGGACATCAGATACGCAGTATTTT. Translating gives CASSLFVAWRGTSDTQYF.

V is TRBV9 and J is TRBJ2-7; D not certain. Germline V gene data show CDR1 as SGDLS and CDR2 as YYNGEE. Trimming shortened V by 1 base and J by 1 base, and 9 bases separated the two germline ends. CDR3 size: 14 residues. Here the CDR3 reads CASSVQVSSYEQYF. The CDR3 DNA reads TGTGCCAGCAGCGTACAGGTCTCTTCCTACGAGCAGTACTTC.

In this sample, this clone turned up a few times. The chain employs TRBV2 and TRBJ2-6; D possibly corresponds to TRBD1 (5 bases). With 6 bases removed from V and 2 bases from J, the gap between germline ends came to 5 bases. In germline, CDR1 is SNHLY, CDR2 FYNNEI. This CDR3 is 13 amino acids long. The CDR3 is CASSRAGANVLTF. The DNA for the CDR3 is TGTGCCAGCAGCAGGGCTGGGGCCAACGTCCTGACTTTC.

The chain links TRBV6-5 to TRBJ2-2; TRBD2 agrees at 9 bases. This CDR3 contains 15 residues. CDR1 is MNHEY, CDR2 SVGAGI, per germline. V dropped 6 bases and J dropped 8; count of bases not matched to a gene: 10. For the CDR3, the DNA is TGTGCCAGCAGGCAACCTGCGGGGGGGGGTGGGGAGCTGTTTTTT. It yields the protein CASRQPAGGGGELFF.

The chain uses TRBV18 and TRBJ1-1; TRBD1 matches at 10 bases. The CDR3 is made up of 16 amino acids. Germline loops: CDR1 KGHSH, CDR2 LQKENI. Trimming cost V 5 bases and J 6 bases; bases outside gene matches: 12. The CDR3 DNA is TGTGCCAGCTCAAACCCTTTTAGGGACAGGGGATCTGAAGCTTTCTTT. Translated, it gives CASSNPFRDRGSEAFF.

The chain couples TRBV6-6 to TRBJ2-3; TRBD2 aligns across 8 bases. J lost 2 bases, V lost 5 bases, and 3 bases had no gene match. In germline, CDR1 is MNHNY, CDR2 SVGAGI (reference sequence). This CDR3 is 14 amino acids long. The CDR3 here is CASSERGLTDTQYF. The CDR3, as DNA: TGTGCCAGCAGTGAGCGGGGGCTCACAGATACGCAGTATTTT.

J is TRBJ1-5 and V is TRBV6-6; 8 bases map to TRBD1. Germline V lookup: CDR1 MNHNY, CDR2 SVGAGI (reference sequence). The CDR3 is 14 amino acids. The J segment lost 7 bases and the V segment lost 7 bases, leaving 9 bases of the junction unmatched. The CDR3 DNA is TGTGCCAGCACCGGACAGGGCCGTAGGCAGCCCCAGCATTTT. Its translation is CASTGQGRRQPQHF.

This clone was seen a handful of times. The genes are TRBV7-3 and TRBJ2-1; 8 positions agree with TRBD2. Germline loops: CDR1 SGHTA, CDR2 FQGTGA. V was pared by 5 bases and J by 2 bases, with 5 bases of the junction left unmatched. The CDR3 totals 15 residues. CDR3 nucleotide sequence: TGTGCCAGCAGCCTTCGGGGGGGCCCCTACAATGAGCAGTTCTTC. It encodes CASSLRGGPYNEQFF.

V gene TRBV5-4 combines with J gene TRBJ1-1, with D possibly TRBD1 on 5 matching bases. In germline, CDR1 is SGHNT, CDR2 YYREEE (reference sequence). The CDR3 is made up of 12 amino acids. The ends were cut back, 0 bases at V and 7 bases at J, with 7 bases in the middle. As DNA, the CDR3 is TGTGCCAGCAGCTTGGGCACAGGTGAAGCTTTCTTT. Translation gives CASSLGTGEAFF.

V is TRBV11-2 and J is TRBJ1-4; possible D gene TRBD1, 6 bases. CDR3 size: 15 residues. The germline CDR1 and CDR2 sequences are SGHAT and FQNNGV. Trimming took off 6 bases at V and 6 bases at J, with 17 bases between the two ends. The CDR3 DNA follows: TGTGCCAGCAGAAACCGGGACACCCCAGATGAAAAACTGTTTTTT. Translating gives CASRNRDTPDEKLFF.

This clone was counted a single time. Here the CDR3 DNA reads TGTGCCAGCAGCCAAGATCACTGTAATTCACCCCTCCACTTT. As protein: CASSQDHCNSPLHF. V and J are TRBV4-2 and TRBJ1-6; D remains unclear. Germline CDR1 and CDR2: LGHNA and YNFKEQ. Trimming stripped 0 bases from V and 6 bases from J, with 6 bases between. The CDR3 is made up of 14 amino acids.

This clone was recorded once. The CDR3 loop is CASSLKGVGALNSPLHF. DNA of the CDR3: TGTGCCAGCAGTTTAAAGGGTGTGGGGGCGTTAAATTCACCCCTCCACTTT. The chain combines TRBV28 with TRBJ1-6, with D perhaps matching TRBD1 (6 bases). CDR1 MDHEN and CDR2 SYDVKM come from the germline V gene. V was cut by 2 bases and J by 7 bases, with 18 bases left in between. This CDR3 is 17 amino acids long. The entire variable domain, with the rest obtained from reference TRBV28 and TRBJ1-6, is as follows: DVKVTQSSRYLVKRTGEKVFLECVQDMDHENMFWYRQDPGLGLRLIYFSYDVKMKEKGDIPEGYSVSREKKERFSLILESASTNQTSMYLCASSLKGVGALNSPLHFGNGTRLTVT.

The chain combines TRBV5-5 with TRBJ1-1; 7 bases are a match to TRBD1. J lost 1 base, V lost 2 bases, and 2 bases had no gene match. Germline CDR1 is SGHKS and CDR2 is YYEKEE (reference sequence). This CDR3 has 14 amino acids. The CDR3 protein is CASSFGTENTEAFF. In DNA, the CDR3 is TGTGCCAGCAGCTTCGGGACAGAGAACACTGAAGCTTTCTTT.

In the case of this clone: At one end, the junction sequence differs from germline, possibly due to a read error. Other nucleotide sequences from this sample produce the same CDR3. V usage is TRBV6-4 and J usage is TRBJ2-3, with TRBD2 identical over 8 bases. The V gene's germline CDR1 is MRHNA and CDR2 SNTAGT. The CDR3 spans 16 residues. CDR3 sequence reads: CASTRPGGRETDTQYF. The DNA of the CDR3 is TGTGCCAGCACTCGCCCGGGAGGGCGGGAGACAGATACACAGTATTTT.

This chain connects TRBV9 to TRBJ2-2; 12 bases are shared with TRBD2. This CDR3 has 16 residues. Looked up from germline, CDR1 is SGDLS and CDR2 is YYNGEE. After removal of 1 base from V and 6 bases from J, the junction contained 4 bases not matched to a gene. CDR3 nucleotide sequence: TGTGCCAGCAGCGTACTAGCGGGGGGGCATGCCGGGGAGCTGTTTTTT. As protein: CASSVLAGGHAGELFF.